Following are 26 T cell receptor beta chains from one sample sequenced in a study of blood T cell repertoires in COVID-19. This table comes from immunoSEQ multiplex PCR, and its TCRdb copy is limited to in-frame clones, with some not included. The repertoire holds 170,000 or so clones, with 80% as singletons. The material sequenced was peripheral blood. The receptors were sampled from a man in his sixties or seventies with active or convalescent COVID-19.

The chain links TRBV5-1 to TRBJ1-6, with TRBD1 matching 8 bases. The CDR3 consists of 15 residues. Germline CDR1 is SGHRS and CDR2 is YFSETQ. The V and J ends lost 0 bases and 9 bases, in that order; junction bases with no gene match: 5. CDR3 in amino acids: CASSLATGGSSPLHF. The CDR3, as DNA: TGCGCCAGCAGCTTGGCCACAGGGGGAAGTTCACCCCTCCACTTT.

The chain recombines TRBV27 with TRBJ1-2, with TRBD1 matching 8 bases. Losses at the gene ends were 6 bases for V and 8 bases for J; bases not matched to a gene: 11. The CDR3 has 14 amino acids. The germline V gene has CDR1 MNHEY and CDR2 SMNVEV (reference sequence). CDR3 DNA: TGTGCCAGCAGGTCCGCAGGGGGCGCATTAGGCTACACCTTC. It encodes CASRSAGGALGYTF.

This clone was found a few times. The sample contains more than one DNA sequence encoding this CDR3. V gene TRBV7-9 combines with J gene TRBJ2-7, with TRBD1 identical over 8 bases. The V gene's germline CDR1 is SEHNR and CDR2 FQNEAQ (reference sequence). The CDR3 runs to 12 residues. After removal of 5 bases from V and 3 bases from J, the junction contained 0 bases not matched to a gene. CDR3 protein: CASSGTGYEQYF. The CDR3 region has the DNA TGTGCCAGCAGCGGGACAGGCTACGAGCAGTACTTC.

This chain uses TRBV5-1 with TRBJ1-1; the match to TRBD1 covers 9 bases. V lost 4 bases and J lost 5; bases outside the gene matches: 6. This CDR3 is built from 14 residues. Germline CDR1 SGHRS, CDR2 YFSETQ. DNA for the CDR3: TGCGCCAGCAGCCAGGGACAGGGTGGTACTGAAGCTTTCTTT. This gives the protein CASSQGQGGTEAFF.

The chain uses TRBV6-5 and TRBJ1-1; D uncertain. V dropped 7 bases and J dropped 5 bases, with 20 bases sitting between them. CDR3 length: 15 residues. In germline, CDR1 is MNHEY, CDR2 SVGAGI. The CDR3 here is CASTGSGGADTEAFF. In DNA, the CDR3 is TGTGCCAGCACCGGGTCCGGTGGAGCAGATACTGAAGCTTTCTTT.

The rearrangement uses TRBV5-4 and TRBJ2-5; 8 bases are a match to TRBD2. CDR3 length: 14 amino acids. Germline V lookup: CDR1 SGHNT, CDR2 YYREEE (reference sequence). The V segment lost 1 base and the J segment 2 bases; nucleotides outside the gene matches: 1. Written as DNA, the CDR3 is TGTGCCAGCAGCTTGAGCGGGAGTCAAGAGACCCAGTACTTC. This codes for CASSLSGSQETQYF.

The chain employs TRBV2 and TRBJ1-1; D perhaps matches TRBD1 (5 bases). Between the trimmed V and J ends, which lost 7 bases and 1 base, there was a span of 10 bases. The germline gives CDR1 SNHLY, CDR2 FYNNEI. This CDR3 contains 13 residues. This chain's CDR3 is CASTGEQNTEAFF. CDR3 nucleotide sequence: TGTGCCAGCACGGGGGAACAGAACACTGAAGCTTTCTTT.

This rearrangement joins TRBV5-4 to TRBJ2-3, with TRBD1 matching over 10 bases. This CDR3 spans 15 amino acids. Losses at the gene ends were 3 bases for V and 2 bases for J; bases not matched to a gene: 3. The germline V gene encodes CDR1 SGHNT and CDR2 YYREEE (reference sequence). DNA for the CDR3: TGTGCCAGCAGCTGGGGACAGGGGACCACAGATACGCAGTATTTT. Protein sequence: CASSWGQGTTDTQYF.

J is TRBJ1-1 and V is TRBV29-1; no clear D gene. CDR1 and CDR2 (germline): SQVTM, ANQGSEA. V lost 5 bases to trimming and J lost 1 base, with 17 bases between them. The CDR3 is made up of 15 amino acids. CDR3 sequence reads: CSVFSVYEGNTEAFF. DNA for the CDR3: TGCAGCGTTTTCTCGGTTTATGAGGGGAACACTGAAGCTTTCTTT.

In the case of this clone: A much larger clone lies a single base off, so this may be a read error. The CDR3 is CASRQGADTQYF. DNA of the CDR3: TGTGCCAGCAGACAGGGGGCAGATACGCAGTATTTT. The chain uses TRBV12-3 or TRBV12-4 and TRBJ2-3; 8 nucleotides match TRBD1. This CDR3 is 12 amino acids long. The V segment lost 6 bases and the J segment 4 bases; nucleotides outside the gene matches: 0.

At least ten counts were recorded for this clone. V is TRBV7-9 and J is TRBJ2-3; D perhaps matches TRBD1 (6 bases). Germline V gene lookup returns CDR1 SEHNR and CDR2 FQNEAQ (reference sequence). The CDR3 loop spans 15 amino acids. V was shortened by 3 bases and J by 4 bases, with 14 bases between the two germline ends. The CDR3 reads CASSFHREWSDTQYF. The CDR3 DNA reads TGTGCCAGCAGCTTTCACAGGGAATGGTCAGATACGCAGTATTTT.

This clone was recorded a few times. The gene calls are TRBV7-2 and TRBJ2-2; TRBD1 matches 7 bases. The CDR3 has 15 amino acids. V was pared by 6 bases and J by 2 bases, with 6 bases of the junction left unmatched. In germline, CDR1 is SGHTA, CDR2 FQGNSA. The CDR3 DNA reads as TGTGCCAGCAGATCCACAGGGGTAAACACCGGGGAGCTGTTTTTT. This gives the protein CASRSTGVNTGELFF.

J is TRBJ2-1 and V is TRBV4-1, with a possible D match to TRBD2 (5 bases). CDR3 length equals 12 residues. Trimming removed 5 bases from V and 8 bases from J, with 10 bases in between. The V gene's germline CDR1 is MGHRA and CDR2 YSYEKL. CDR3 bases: TGCGCCAGCAGCGCCGGGGATGATGAGCAGTTCTTC. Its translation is CASSAGDDEQFF.

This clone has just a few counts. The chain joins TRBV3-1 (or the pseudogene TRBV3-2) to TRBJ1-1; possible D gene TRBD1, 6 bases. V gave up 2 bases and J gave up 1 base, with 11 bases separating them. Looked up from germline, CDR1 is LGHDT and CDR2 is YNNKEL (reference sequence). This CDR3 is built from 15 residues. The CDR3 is CASSQLGHPNTEAFF. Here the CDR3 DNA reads TGTGCCAGCAGCCAATTGGGACACCCGAACACTGAAGCTTTCTTT.

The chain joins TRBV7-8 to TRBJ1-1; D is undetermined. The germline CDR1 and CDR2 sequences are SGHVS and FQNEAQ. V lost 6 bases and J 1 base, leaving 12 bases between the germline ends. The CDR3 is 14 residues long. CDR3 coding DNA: TGTGCCAGCAGACCTCAGCCGGGGAACACTGAAGCTTTCTTT. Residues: CASRPQPGNTEAFF. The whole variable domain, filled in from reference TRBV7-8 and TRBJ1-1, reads GAGVSQSPRYKVAKRGQDVALRCDPISGHVSLFWYQQALGQGPEFLTYFQNEAQLDKSGLPSDRFFAERPEGSVSTLKIQRTQQEDSAVYLCASRPQPGNTEAFFGQGTRLTVV.

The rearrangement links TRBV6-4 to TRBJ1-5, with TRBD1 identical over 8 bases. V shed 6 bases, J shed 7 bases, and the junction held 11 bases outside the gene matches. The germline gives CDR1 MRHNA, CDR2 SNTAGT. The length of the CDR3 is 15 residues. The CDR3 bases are TGTGCCAGCAGCCGACAGGCAGGGGGCGGGCAGCCCCAGCATTTT. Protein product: CASSRQAGGGQPQHF.

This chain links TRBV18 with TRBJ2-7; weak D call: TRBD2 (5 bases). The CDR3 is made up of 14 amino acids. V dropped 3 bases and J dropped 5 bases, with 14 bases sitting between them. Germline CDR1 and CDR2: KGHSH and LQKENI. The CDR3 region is CASSPTTRDHEQYF. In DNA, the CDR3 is TGTGCCAGCTCACCGACTACTAGAGACCACGAGCAGTACTTC.

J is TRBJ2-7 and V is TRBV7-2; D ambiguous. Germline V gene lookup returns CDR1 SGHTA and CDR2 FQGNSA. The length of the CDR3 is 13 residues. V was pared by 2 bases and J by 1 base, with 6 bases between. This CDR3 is CASSLLTSYEQYF. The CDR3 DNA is TGTGCCAGCAGCTTATTGACTTCCTACGAGCAGTACTTC.

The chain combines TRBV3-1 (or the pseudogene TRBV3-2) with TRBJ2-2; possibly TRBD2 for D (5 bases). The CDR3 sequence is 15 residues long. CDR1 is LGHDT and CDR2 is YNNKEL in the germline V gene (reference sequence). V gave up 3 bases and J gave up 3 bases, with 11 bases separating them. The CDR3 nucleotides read TGTGCCAGCAGCCATCTCGGACTGGACACCGGGGAGCTGTTTTTT. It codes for CASSHLGLDTGELFF.

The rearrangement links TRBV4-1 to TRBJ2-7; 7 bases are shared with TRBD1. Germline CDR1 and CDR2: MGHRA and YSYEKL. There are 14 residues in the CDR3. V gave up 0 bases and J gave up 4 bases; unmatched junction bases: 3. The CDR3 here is CASSQDGGQYEQYF. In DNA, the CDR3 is TGCGCCAGCAGCCAAGATGGGGGACAGTACGAGCAGTACTTC.

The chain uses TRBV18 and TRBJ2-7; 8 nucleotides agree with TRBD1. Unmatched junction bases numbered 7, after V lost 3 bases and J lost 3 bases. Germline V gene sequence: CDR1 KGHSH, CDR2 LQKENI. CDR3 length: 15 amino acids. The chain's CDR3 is CASSPLDRDYYEQYF. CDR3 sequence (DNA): TGTGCCAGCTCACCGCTGGACAGGGATTACTACGAGCAGTACTTC.

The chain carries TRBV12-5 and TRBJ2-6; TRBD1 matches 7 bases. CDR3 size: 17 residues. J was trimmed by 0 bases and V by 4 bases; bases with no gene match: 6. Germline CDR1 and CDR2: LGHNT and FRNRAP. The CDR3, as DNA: TGTGCTAGTGGTTCGACGGGACAGAACTCTGGGGCCAACGTCCTGACTTTC. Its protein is CASGSTGQNSGANVLTF.

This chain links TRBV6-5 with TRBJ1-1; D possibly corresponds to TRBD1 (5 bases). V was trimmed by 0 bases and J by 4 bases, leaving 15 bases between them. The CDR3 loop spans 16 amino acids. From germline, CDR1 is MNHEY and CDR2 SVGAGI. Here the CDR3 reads CASSYSGAGLATEAFF. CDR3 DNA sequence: TGTGCCAGCAGTTACTCAGGGGCAGGGCTGGCCACTGAAGCTTTCTTT.

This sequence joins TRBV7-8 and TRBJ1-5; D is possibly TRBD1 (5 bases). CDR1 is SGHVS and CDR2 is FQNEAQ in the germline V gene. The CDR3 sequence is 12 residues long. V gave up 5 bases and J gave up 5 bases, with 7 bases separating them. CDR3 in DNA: TGTGCCAGCAGCCCCAGGGATCAGCCCCAGCATTTT. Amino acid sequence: CASSPRDQPQHF.

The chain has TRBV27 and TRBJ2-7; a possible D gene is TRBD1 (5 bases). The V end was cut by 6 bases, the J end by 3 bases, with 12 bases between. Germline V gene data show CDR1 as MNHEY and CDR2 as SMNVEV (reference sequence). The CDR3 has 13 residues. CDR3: CASSVQVGYEQYF. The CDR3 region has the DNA TGTGCCAGCAGCGTACAGGTGGGCTACGAGCAGTACTTC.

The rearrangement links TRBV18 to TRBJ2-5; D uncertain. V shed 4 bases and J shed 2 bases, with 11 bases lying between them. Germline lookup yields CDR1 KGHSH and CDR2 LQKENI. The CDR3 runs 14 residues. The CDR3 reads CASSRPGQQETQYF. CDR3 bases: TGTGCCAGCTCACGACCGGGCCAACAAGAGACCCAGTACTTC.